A selection of T cell receptor beta chains follows, all from one sample in a study of blood T cell repertoires in COVID-19. Using immunoSEQ multiplex PCR, the repertoire was profiled, and TCRdb retains in-frame clones only, with some absent. Found here are some 210,000 clones, 82% of them singletons; the top ten hold roughly 12%. What was sequenced was peripheral blood. The source of these receptors is a woman aged 40 to 50 with acute or convalescent COVID-19. Each CDR3 is given with its conserved first and last residue. The D gene is left open where the match is weak. Only some rows state a clone size, as once, few, many or a class for expanded clones.

j_call d_call clone_size v_call cdr3_nt cdr3_aa
TRBJ2-7 TRBD1 NA TRBV27 TGTGCCAGCAGTTTGGACAGGGTAGGGGGCGAGCAGTACTTC CASSLDRVGGEQYF
TRBJ2-3 TRBD2 NA TRBV24-1 TGTGCCACCAGTGATTGGAAGCGGGGGGGCCTGGCAGATACGCAGTATTTT CATSDWKRGGLADTQYF
TRBJ2-4 TRBD1 NA TRBV6-6 TGTGCCAGCAGTCCGGGACAGTCCCTAGCCAAAAACATTCAGTACTTC CASSPGQSLAKNIQYF
TRBJ1-1 NA NA TRBV30 TGTGCCTGGAGCCCGAGGACAAACACTGAAGCTTTCTTT CAWSPRTNTEAFF
TRBJ2-4 TRBD2 NA TRBV4-1 TGCGCCAGCAGCCAGTCCGGGACTAGCGGGGGCCTTGGGACTCTAGCCAAAAACATTCAGTACTTC CASSQSGTSGGLGTLAKNIQYF
TRBJ1-1 NA NA TRBV18 TGTGCCAGCTCACCAGTACGGGAGACTGAAGCTTTCTTT CASSPVRETEAFF
TRBJ2-1 TRBD1 NA TRBV19 TGTGCCAGTAGTATTACAGGGGTATCCTACAATGAGCAGTTCTTC CASSITGVSYNEQFF
TRBJ1-2 NA NA TRBV2 TGTGCCAGCAGTCCTCGGGGGGATGGCTACACCTTC CASSPRGDGYTF
TRBJ1-3 TRBD1 NA TRBV19 TGTGCCAGTAGACAGGGGGACAACCACTATTCTGGAAACACCATATATTTT CASRQGDNHYSGNTIYF
TRBJ1-1 TRBD1 NA TRBV29-1 TGCAGCGTTGACAGGGGGGTCGACCAAGCTTTCTTT CSVDRGVDQAFF
TRBJ1-1 NA NA TRBV2 TGTGCCAGCAGTGAGCCCCGGGAACGGGTGGAATTTGGGAACACTGAAGCTTTCTTT CASSEPRERVEFGNTEAFF
TRBJ1-1 NA NA TRBV10-2 TGCGCCAGCAATGCAGGGGCTGAAGCTTTCTTT CASNAGAEAFF
TRBJ2-3 NA NA TRBV27 TGTGCCAGCGGGAAAAGCGGAGATACGCAGTATTTT CASGKSGDTQYF
TRBJ2-1 NA NA TRBV6-1 TGTGCCAGCAGTGAAACGGGGTACAATGAGCAGTTCTTC CASSETGYNEQFF
TRBJ1-1 NA NA TRBV19 TGTGCCACCTCGTTAGGGGGTCTTGAAGCTTTCTTT CATSLGGLEAFF
TRBJ2-3 TRBD2 NA TRBV7-9 TGTGCCAGCAGCCCCTGGGGACTAGCGGGAGGCTTCACAGATACGCAGTATTTT CASSPWGLAGGFTDTQYF
TRBJ1-2 TRBD1 few TRBV24-1 TGTGCCACCAGTGGTACGGGACAGGAAGCTATCTATGGCTACACCTTC CATSGTGQEAIYGYTF
TRBJ1-5 NA few TRBV19 TGTGCCAGTACCAAGACAGTTAGCAATCAGCCCCAGCATTTT CASTKTVSNQPQHF
TRBJ1-6 TRBD1 NA TRBV7-9 TGTGCCAGCGGTGGACAGGAGAATTCACCCCTCCACTTT CASGGQENSPLHF
TRBJ2-7 TRBD1 NA TRBV29-1 TGCAGCGTTTGGACAGGGATCACCCCCGAGCAGTACTTC CSVWTGITPEQYF
TRBJ2-2 TRBD1 few TRBV5-6 TGTGCCAGCAGCACGGACAGGGGGCAATCCGGGGAGCTGTTTTTT CASSTDRGQSGELFF
TRBJ2-7 TRBD2 NA TRBV5-1 TGCGCCAGCAGCTTGGTCGGGAGGGCGTCCTACGAGCAGTACTTC CASSLVGRASYEQYF
TRBJ1-6 NA NA TRBV5-1 TGCGCCAGCAGCTTGGCCGTCAGCTCCTATAATTCACCCCTCCACTTT CASSLAVSSYNSPLHF